This T cell receptor (beta chain) was captured by sequencing in a study of response to subunit inactivated influenza vaccine (dated by TCRdb to 2016 to 2019). Regarding the complete study: Deep quantitative profiling of the T cell receptor repertoire was used in the study to follow responses to a trivalent subunit inactivated influenza vaccine. Here is what the overall study found, with its caveats: The authors suggested that each seasonal influenza vaccination may recruit only a limited number of new T cells.

Libraries were built with RT-PCR. The run used an Illumina HiSeq 2500. Using fastp trimming at Q25 and MiXCR clonotype assembly, TCRdb reanalyzed the public sequencing data and kept in-frame beta chains. Identical CDR3 protein sequences are pooled into one entry, listed with their most common genes and DNA. In this sample the table shows around 470,000 distinct CDR3 sequences, roughly 7.9% of which occur a single time. The top ten clonotypes cover about 12% of the sample. This clonotype occurred once. Its antigen is not yet known. One base away lies a much larger clone, so this may be a sequencing read error. The sample here was PBMCs from blood, taken roughly 24 months after vaccination. The TCR originated in a man between 50 and 69 years old who received an inactivated influenza vaccine. Donor details come from another sample of the same person, matched by shared clones.

The DNA sequence is TGTGCCAGCAGAGACAGGGGCGATCAGCCCCAGCATTTT. Its protein reads: CASRDRGDQPQHF. The V and J segments used are TRBV6-2 or TRBV6-3 and TRBJ1-5, with 8 bases matching TRBD1. Per the germline V gene, MNHEY is the CDR1 and SVGEGT is the CDR2. The CDR3 covers 13 residues, taking in both the cysteine and the phenylalanine. The DNA shown is the 39-base CDR3, in frame from base 1. The V end gives up 6 bases and the J end 5 bases, leaving 3 bases in the junction not matched to a gene.